These 15 T cell receptor beta chains came from one sample sequenced in a study of cytomegalovirus exposure and HLA in healthy donors. 60 Vbeta and 13 Jbeta primers were used in PCR. The method was immunoSEQ multiplex PCR; TCRdb's version includes in-frame clones alone and lacks a portion of them. The table has 150,000 to 200,000 clones, approximately 70% seen once. The sample consisted of PBMCs. The receptors originated from a man aged 35 to 55 in good health and CMV-seropositive.

This chain links TRBV11-3 with TRBJ2-7; 9 bases are a match to TRBD2. Trimming at V came to 5 bases and at J to 6 bases, leaving 14 bases not matched to a gene. The germline gives CDR1 SGHNT, CDR2 YENEEA. The CDR3 length is 16 residues. CDR3 amino acids: CASSIHLAGSSGEQYF. The CDR3 DNA reads as TGTGCCAGCAGCATCCACCTAGCGGGGTCCTCTGGCGAGCAGTACTTC.

This clone was observed once. The V call is TRBV10-3, the J call TRBJ1-1, with TRBD1 matching 8 bases. Germline trimming cut 3 bases from V and 11 bases from J; bases unmatched to any gene: 11. The CDR3 runs 14 residues. Germline assignment: CDR1 ENHRY and CDR2 SYGVKD. CDR3 region: CAISDLRDRSTAFF. The CDR3 region has the DNA TGTGCCATCAGTGATCTGCGGGACAGGTCTACGGCTTTCTTT.

The chain recombines TRBV9 with TRBJ2-6, with TRBD1 as a possible D gene (5 bases). The V gene lost 3 bases and the J gene lost 11 bases, with 12 bases spanning the gap. The CDR3 totals 13 residues. Germline V CDR1 and CDR2: SGDLS, YYNGEE. CDR3 sequence (DNA): TGTGCCAGCAGCGACGACAGTCCCGACGTCCTGACTTTC. Translating it yields CASSDDSPDVLTF.

The chain carries TRBV5-6 and TRBJ1-5; possibly TRBD1 for D (6 bases). The germline gives CDR1 SGHDT, CDR2 YYEEEE. The CDR3 loop spans 16 amino acids. The germline V and J ends were trimmed by 0 bases and 0 bases, with 10 bases remaining between them. Here the CDR3 reads CASSLGGQTSNQPQHF. CDR3 DNA: TGTGCCAGCAGCTTGGGCGGACAGACTAGCAATCAGCCCCAGCATTTT.

The CDR3 sequence: CASSRTDLKQPQHF. CDR3 coding DNA: TGTGCCAGTAGTCGGACAGATCTAAAACAGCCCCAGCATTTT. The gene calls are TRBV19 and TRBJ1-5; perhaps TRBD1 as D (6 bases). Germline V gene lookup returns CDR1 LNHDA and CDR2 SQIVND (reference sequence). Trimming removed 5 bases at V and 7 bases at J, with 15 bases between. The CDR3 has 14 residues.

The chain is built from TRBV7-9 and TRBJ2-1, with D possibly TRBD1 on 6 matching bases. Trimming removed 6 bases from V and 15 bases from J, with 15 bases in between. This CDR3 is 11 amino acids long. Per the germline V gene, CDR1 is SEHNR and CDR2 is FQNEAQ (reference sequence). The CDR3 DNA sequence: TGTGCCAGCAGACAGGGACCTTGGCTGTTCTTC. It codes for CASRQGPWLFF.

This clone was counted a single time. The chain couples TRBV7-2 to TRBJ2-7; TRBD2 might be the D (7 bases). CDR3 length: 14 residues. The germline gives CDR1 SGHTA, CDR2 FQGNSA. Trimming pared 5 bases from V and 7 bases from J, leaving 18 bases between. DNA of the CDR3: TGTGCCAGCAGCCTAGATGGGGGGGGGCGGGAGCAGTACTTC. This codes for CASSLDGGGREQYF. The whole variable domain, remainder taken from reference TRBV7-2 and TRBJ2-7, is GAGVSQSPSNKVTEKGKDVELRCDPISGHTALYWYRQSLGQGLEFLIYFQGNSAPDKSGLPSDRFSAERTGGSVSTLTIQRTQQEDSAVYLCASSLDGGGREQYFGPGTRLTVT.

This chain connects TRBV11-2 to TRBJ2-5; 9 bases agree with TRBD2. The CDR3 totals 15 residues. With 4 bases clipped from V and 5 bases from J, the junction kept 8 bases outside the gene matches. Germline CDR1 and CDR2: SGHAT and FQNNGV. CDR3 sequence reads: CASSSGTSFGETQYF. CDR3 DNA sequence: TGTGCCAGCAGCTCTGGGACTAGCTTTGGGGAGACCCAGTACTTC.

This clone turned up a few times. The chain combines TRBV6-5 with TRBJ1-6; D is undetermined. Germline loops: CDR1 MNHEY, CDR2 SVGAGI. V gave up 5 bases and J gave up 2 bases, with 7 bases separating them. The CDR3 length is 14 residues. The CDR3 loop is CASSELPYNSPLHF. Here the CDR3 DNA reads TGTGCCAGCAGTGAACTCCCCTATAATTCACCCCTCCACTTT.

This chain links TRBV28 with TRBJ1-1; D call uncertain. The CDR3 is made up of 11 amino acids. V lost 8 bases, J lost 4 bases, and 8 bases lay in between. The germline gives CDR1 MDHEN, CDR2 SYDVKM. CDR3 residues: CASRGFTEAFF. The CDR3 nucleotides read TGTGCCAGCCGGGGTTTCACTGAAGCTTTCTTT.

The chain combines TRBV15 with TRBJ2-7; 8 nucleotides agree with TRBD2. The CDR3 has 15 residues. The V and J ends lost 1 base and 4 bases, in that order; junction bases with no gene match: 6. CDR1 LNHNV and CDR2 YYDKDF come from the germline V gene (reference sequence). CDR3: CATSRGGGRGYEQYF. DNA for the CDR3: TGTGCCACCAGCAGAGGCGGGGGGCGCGGATACGAGCAGTACTTC.

V usage is TRBV2 and J usage is TRBJ1-6; 7 nucleotides align to TRBD1. CDR1 is SNHLY and CDR2 is FYNNEI in the germline V gene. Trimming took 7 bases from V and 7 from J; bases not matched to a gene: 7. This CDR3 has 14 residues. This CDR3 is CASKGAGNNSPLHF. CDR3 in DNA: TGTGCCAGCAAGGGGGCAGGGAACAATTCACCCCTCCACTTT. Full variable domain (rest looked up from reference TRBV2 and TRBJ1-6): EPEVTQTPSHQVTQMGQEVILRCVPISNHLYFYWYRQILGQKVEFLVSFYNNEISEKSEIFDDQFSVERPDGSNFTLKIRSTKLEDSAMYFCASKGAGNNSPLHFGNGTRLTVT.

This clone has only a few counts. This chain connects TRBV7-9 to TRBJ1-3; D ambiguous. Germline lookup yields CDR1 SEHNR and CDR2 FQNEAQ (reference sequence). There are 15 residues in the CDR3. Trimming pared 6 bases from V and 3 bases from J, leaving 15 bases between. The CDR3 region is CASREKVRIGNTIYF. The CDR3 DNA reads as TGTGCCAGCAGGGAGAAAGTCAGAATTGGAAACACCATATATTTT.

The chain employs TRBV5-1 and TRBJ2-7; 9 bases match TRBD1. Germline lookup yields CDR1 SGHRS and CDR2 YFSETQ. J was trimmed by 5 bases and V by 5 bases; bases with no gene match: 8. This CDR3 comprises 14 residues. CDR3 loop: CASSSQGAPDEQYF. The CDR3 DNA sequence: TGCGCCAGCAGTTCACAGGGGGCTCCCGACGAGCAGTACTTC.

In its sample, this clone was seen a few times. The CDR3 here is CATSLLKDSNNEQFF. CDR3 bases: TGTGCCACCAGCCTCCTGAAGGATAGCAACAATGAGCAGTTCTTC. This chain links TRBV15 with TRBJ2-1; D is unresolved. The V and J ends lost 5 bases and 5 bases respectively, with 16 bases between them. Per germline, CDR1 LNHNV and CDR2 YYDKDF (reference sequence). The CDR3 is 15 amino acids.